The rows below give T cell receptor beta chains drawn from one sample of a study of T-cell memory formation after mild COVID-19. Via MiXCR, TCRdb re-called the 5' RACE reads, giving one row per CDR3 protein. The data hold about 440,000 distinct CDR3 sequences, with roughly 20% observed a single time. The sequencing sample was made of PBMCs or a T cell subset sorted from them (not recorded which). The receptors were sampled from an adult woman who had mild COVID-19 (a few samples of this study predate the infection). Cell type and time point are not known. Each CDR3 is given with its conserved first and last residue.

v_call	j_call	cdr3_aa
TRBV7-9	TRBJ1-1	CASSSDRDGYTEAFF
TRBV24-1	TRBJ2-3	CATGPENTDTQYF
TRBV9	TRBJ1-2	CASSPSSGRISYGYTF
TRBV19	TRBJ1-1	CASRYGDRNTEAFF
TRBV12-3/TRBV12-4	TRBJ2-5	CASSFWETQYF
TRBV4-2	TRBJ2-7	CASSHLVGGFTYEQYF
TRBV27	TRBJ2-4	CASSLGGSPLTIQYF
TRBV29-1	TRBJ2-7	CSVGGGDRGHEQYF
TRBV7-9	TRBJ1-1	CASSLRGRDEAFF
TRBV29-1	TRBJ1-1	CSVVGFSTEAFF
TRBV6-2/TRBV6-3	TRBJ2-7	CASSYSIRLAGSYEQYF
TRBV12-3/TRBV12-4	TRBJ2-5	CASSLMETQYF
TRBV12-3/TRBV12-4	TRBJ1-2	CASTPGAPNYGYTF
TRBV4-3	TRBJ2-6	CASSQRGQSGANVLTF
TRBV9	TRBJ2-1	CASSPRSGPYNEQFF
TRBV12-3/TRBV12-4	TRBJ1-2	CASSLTGTFYTF
TRBV2	TRBJ1-5	CASSGEGRLINQPQHF
TRBV29-1	TRBJ2-3	CSTSSTDTQYF
TRBV5-4	TRBJ1-1	CASSSGSRVNTEAFF
TRBV5-4	TRBJ1-2	CASSPGQEFYGYTF
TRBV24-1	TRBJ1-4	CATSSTGENGKLFF
TRBV12-3/TRBV12-4	TRBJ2-7	CASSFRLAGVGSYEQYF
TRBV12-3/TRBV12-4	TRBJ1-3	CASSRVAGGLRSGNTIYF
TRBV12-3/TRBV12-4	TRBJ1-2	CASSWTWGYTF
TRBV5-1	TRBJ2-5	CASSLASGGGPGGTQYF
TRBV27	TRBJ1-4	CASSPKPRLNNEKLFF
TRBV5-5	TRBJ2-3	CASSFSGATDTQYF
TRBV29-1	TRBJ2-1	CSVEDRTTREQFF
TRBV7-8	TRBJ2-5	CASSWGSGQETQYF
TRBV4-1	TRBJ2-2	CASSQELYTGELFF
TRBV12-3/TRBV12-4	TRBJ2-5	CASNQWEGETQYF
TRBV12-3/TRBV12-4	TRBJ1-2	CASSLGAGNYGYTF
TRBV6-1	TRBJ1-2	CASSETDVNYGYTF
TRBV5-6	TRBJ1-2	CASSFGDRGSGYTF
TRBV19	TRBJ1-1	CASMRGRGNTEAFF
TRBV20-1	TRBJ2-3	CSARVGGIPTDTQYF
TRBV12-5	TRBJ2-1	CASGLVGFGEQFF
TRBV18	TRBJ1-6	CASSLTGGHGSPLHF
TRBV4-1	TRBJ2-1	CASSQQLGLARTDEQFF
TRBV27	TRBJ2-5	CASSPWTGLTSGGGGETQYF
TRBV6-1	TRBJ1-2	CASSEQPGGMYGYTF